The 32 T cell receptor beta chains below all came from one sample that was sequenced in a study of cytomegalovirus exposure and HLA in healthy donors. PCR was performed using 60 Vbeta and 13 Jbeta primers. Only in-frame clones appear in the TCRdb table, and some are missing; sequencing was by immunoSEQ multiplex PCR. The top ten hold under 2.5% of the sample, which has just over 150,000 clones, roughly 90% seen once. Sequencing was performed on PBMCs. Every receptor here comes from a woman under 30 in good health and CMV-seronegative.

Regarding this clone: At one end the junction does not follow the germline gene, possibly because of a read error. The rearrangement uses TRBV6-5 and TRBJ1-2, with D maybe TRBD1 (5 bases). CDR3 length: 14 residues. Germline V gives CDR1 MNHEY, CDR2 SVGAGI. This CDR3 reads CASRGREQSYGYPF. The CDR3 DNA is TGTGCCAGCAGGGGCAGGGAACAGAGCTATGGCTACCCCTTC.

The chain employs TRBV19 and TRBJ2-3; 9 bases are shared with TRBD2. Looked up from germline, CDR1 is LNHDA and CDR2 is SQIVND (reference sequence). The CDR3 covers 18 residues. V lost 1 base and J lost 3; bases outside the gene matches: 11. CDR3 nucleotides: TGTGCCAGTAGTATAGTAATCTTACGGGGACTAGCAACAGATACGCAGTATTTT. This gives the protein CASSIVILRGLATDTQYF.

The chain recombines TRBV5-1 with TRBJ2-3; weak D call: TRBD1 (7 bases). V was shortened by 4 bases and J by 4 bases, with 13 bases between the two germline ends. CDR3 length equals 14 residues. The germline V gene has CDR1 SGHRS and CDR2 YFSETQ. The CDR3 reads CASSPEGQSDTQYF. CDR3 coding DNA: TGCGCCAGCAGCCCGGAGGGACAGTCAGATACGCAGTATTTT.

The chain combines TRBV7-8 with TRBJ1-5; a weak D match, TRBD1 (6 bases). CDR1 SGHVS and CDR2 FQNEAQ come from the germline V gene. V was pared by 4 bases and J by 2 bases, with 15 bases between. The CDR3 is 16 amino acids. This CDR3 is CASSSQGLMGNQPQHF. CDR3 in DNA: TGTGCCAGCAGCTCCCAGGGGTTGATGGGCAATCAGCCCCAGCATTTT. The whole variable domain, remainder taken from reference TRBV7-8 and TRBJ1-5, is GAGVSQSPRYKVAKRGQDVALRCDPISGHVSLFWYQQALGQGPEFLTYFQNEAQLDKSGLPSDRFFAERPEGSVSTLKIQRTQQEDSAVYLCASSSQGLMGNQPQHFGDGTRLSIL.

The rearrangement joins TRBV7-2 to TRBJ2-2; the match to TRBD1 covers 7 bases. The CDR3 contains 15 residues. The V and J ends lost 4 bases and 4 bases, in that order; junction bases with no gene match: 6. Germline V gives CDR1 SGHTA, CDR2 FQGNSA. As DNA, the CDR3 is TGTGCCAGCAGCTGGGACAGTGGAGGCACCGGGGAGCTGTTTTTT. It yields the protein CASSWDSGGTGELFF.

The chain carries TRBV28 and TRBJ1-3, with D perhaps TRBD1 (5 bases). Per germline, CDR1 MDHEN and CDR2 SYDVKM. V lost 5 bases and J lost 5, with 16 bases in between. CDR3 length equals 15 residues. The DNA for the CDR3 is TGTGCCAGCAGTACGACCAGACAGCACCGAAACACCATATATTTT. Protein: CASSTTRQHRNTIYF.

The genes are TRBV28 and TRBJ1-1, with a weak D call TRBD1 (5 bases). Germline V CDR1 and CDR2: MDHEN, SYDVKM. The CDR3 covers 16 residues. Deletions cut 5 bases from V and 4 bases from J, with 20 bases between. The CDR3 protein is CASSTRSRAGGTEAFF. Written as DNA, the CDR3 is TGTGCCAGCAGTACAAGGTCCAGGGCGGGGGGCACTGAAGCTTTCTTT. Complete variable domain (other parts from reference TRBV28 and TRBJ1-1): DVKVTQSSRYLVKRTGEKVFLECVQDMDHENMFWYRQDPGLGLRLIYFSYDVKMKEKGDIPEGYSVSREKKERFSLILESASTNQTSMYLCASSTRSRAGGTEAFFGQGTRLTVV.

This chain uses TRBV4-1 with TRBJ2-4; 12 bases agree with TRBD2. The trim removed 4 bases at V and 0 bases at J, leaving 10 bases unmatched. Germline V CDR1 and CDR2: MGHRA, YSYEKL. CDR3 size: 19 residues. This CDR3 is CASSPSPSGRAGAKNIQYF. In nucleotides, the CDR3 is TGCGCCAGCAGCCCCTCTCCTAGCGGGAGGGCCGGAGCCAAAAACATTCAGTACTTC.

J is TRBJ2-4 and V is TRBV6-1, with TRBD1 matching over 8 bases. From germline, CDR1 is MNHNS and CDR2 SASEGT. The CDR3 consists of 16 residues. The V gene end was trimmed by 3 bases and the J gene end by 8 bases; junction bases not matched to a gene: 12. The CDR3 DNA is TGTGCCAGCAGTGAGATGGCTTTACAGGGGGGACACATTCAGTACTTC. Translation gives CASSEMALQGGHIQYF.

This chain's CDR3 is CSARQTSTDTQYF. The CDR3 DNA sequence: TGCAGCGCACGACAGACTAGCACAGATACGCAGTATTTT. V is TRBV29-1 and J is TRBJ2-3, with D possibly TRBD1 on 5 matching bases. Germline values: CDR1 SQVTM, CDR2 ANQGSEA. Trimming cost V 7 bases and J 0 bases, with 11 bases left between them. The CDR3 runs to 13 residues.

The rearrangement joins TRBV29-1 to TRBJ1-1, with 7 bases lining up with TRBD1. The germline V gene has CDR1 SQVTM and CDR2 ANQGSEA. V dropped 3 bases and J dropped 3; count of bases not matched to a gene: 4. The CDR3 covers 13 residues. CDR3 DNA: TGCAGCGTTGAGGGGACAGCCGACACTGAAGCTTTCTTT. Protein: CSVEGTADTEAFF.

This chain uses TRBV2 with TRBJ2-3, with unresolved D. The V and J ends lost 5 bases and 0 bases respectively, with 12 bases between them. Germline CDR1 reads SNHLY; CDR2 reads FYNNEI. This CDR3 region has 15 residues. The CDR3, as DNA: TGTGCCAGCAGTAACAGAGACGCTAGCACAGATACGCAGTATTTT. It translates to CASSNRDASTDTQYF. Using reference TRBV2 and TRBJ2-3 for the parts outside the CDR3, the full variable domain is EPEVTQTPSHQVTQMGQEVILRCVPISNHLYFYWYRQILGQKVEFLVSFYNNEISEKSEIFDDQFSVERPDGSNFTLKIRSTKLEDSAMYFCASSNRDASTDTQYFGPGTRLTVL.

The chain uses TRBV4-1 and TRBJ2-5; D possibly corresponds to TRBD1 (7 bases). The end of the DNA is better explained by TRBJ2-7, so the J call may be wrong. This CDR3 has 15 amino acids. Germline-derived CDR1 and CDR2 are MGHRA and YSYEKL. DNA for the CDR3: TGCGCCAGCAGCCACCTGGCGCAGGGGGGCGACGAGCAGTACTTC. Encoded protein: CASSHLAQGGDEQYF.

The chain uses TRBV19 and TRBJ1-5; TRBD1 is a possible D gene (6 bases). Per germline, CDR1 LNHDA and CDR2 SQIVND (reference sequence). V shed 10 bases and J shed 3 bases, with 13 bases lying between them. The CDR3 has 13 amino acids. The CDR3 bases are TGTGCCACTAGAAGACAGGTCAATCAGCCCCAGCATTTT. Its protein product is CATRRQVNQPQHF.

The J gene is TRBJ2-3, the V gene TRBV11-3; tentative D call: TRBD2 (6 bases). This CDR3 contains 17 residues. Per the germline V gene, CDR1 is SGHNT and CDR2 is YENEEA. The V end lost 4 bases, the J end lost 6 bases, and 23 bases lay between the germline ends. In DNA form, the CDR3 reads TGTGCCAGCAGCTCGGGCCTAGGGACTCCCCCGGGGGATACGCAGTATTTT. This gives the protein CASSSGLGTPPGDTQYF.

The chain has TRBV7-2 and TRBJ2-7, with D possibly TRBD1 on 5 matching bases. V lost 5 bases and J lost 2, with 13 bases in between. This CDR3 region has 14 residues. Germline assignment: CDR1 SGHTA and CDR2 FQGNSA. For the CDR3, the DNA is TGTGCCAGCAGCCTCCTGTCGGACACCTACGAGCAGTACTTC. Translating it yields CASSLLSDTYEQYF. Supplemented by reference TRBV7-2 and TRBJ2-7, the full variable domain reads GAGVSQSPSNKVTEKGKDVELRCDPISGHTALYWYRQSLGQGLEFLIYFQGNSAPDKSGLPSDRFSAERTGGSVSTLTIQRTQQEDSAVYLCASSLLSDTYEQYFGPGTRLTVT.

V is TRBV5-6 and J is TRBJ2-7; 7 bases are a match to TRBD1. The germline gives CDR1 SGHDT, CDR2 YYEEEE. The length of the CDR3 is 14 residues. Germline trimming cut 2 bases from V and 2 bases from J; bases unmatched to any gene: 4. CDR3 region: CASSFRDSTYEQYF. The CDR3, as DNA: TGTGCCAGCAGCTTCCGGGACAGCACCTACGAGCAGTACTTC.

V gene TRBV27 combines with J gene TRBJ2-2; possibly TRBD1 for D (5 bases). The ends were cut back, 0 bases at V and 6 bases at J, with 17 bases in the middle. The CDR3 is 17 amino acids. Germline values: CDR1 MNHEY, CDR2 SMNVEV (reference sequence). The CDR3 region is CASSLSFAGFYAGELFF. DNA of the CDR3: TGTGCCAGCAGTTTATCATTTGCAGGGTTTTATGCCGGGGAGCTGTTTTTT.

The chain has TRBV28 and TRBJ1-5, with 9 bases that match TRBD1. The CDR3 has 15 amino acids. Germline V gives CDR1 MDHEN, CDR2 SYDVKM. After removal of 7 bases from V and 4 bases from J, the junction contained 8 bases not matched to a gene. CDR3: CASNTPGQGNQPQHF. In DNA form, the CDR3 reads TGTGCCAGCAATACCCCGGGACAGGGAAATCAGCCCCAGCATTTT. Full variable domain (rest looked up from reference TRBV28 and TRBJ1-5): DVKVTQSSRYLVKRTGEKVFLECVQDMDHENMFWYRQDPGLGLRLIYFSYDVKMKEKGDIPEGYSVSREKKERFSLILESASTNQTSMYLCASNTPGQGNQPQHFGDGTRLSIL.

The genes are TRBV10-3 and TRBJ2-3; the match to TRBD2 covers 15 bases. The CDR3 is 17 residues long. V lost 6 bases to trimming and J lost 2 bases; unmatched junction nucleotides: 6. Germline CDR1 ENHRY, CDR2 SYGVKD. The CDR3 sequence: CAISGTSGGRTTDTQYF. In nucleotides, the CDR3 is TGTGCCATCAGCGGGACTAGCGGGGGGCGTACCACAGATACGCAGTATTTT.

The genes are TRBV9 and TRBJ2-4; tentatively, D is TRBD1 (6 bases). The V end lost 3 bases, the J end lost 1 base, and 14 bases lay between the germline ends. Germline CDR1 SGDLS, CDR2 YYNGEE. The CDR3 is made up of 16 amino acids. CDR3 sequence: CASSEYGTSAKNIQYF. In nucleotides, the CDR3 is TGTGCCAGCAGCGAATACGGGACATCTGCCAAAAACATTCAGTACTTC. Looking up the rest from reference TRBV9 and TRBJ2-4 gives the full variable domain: DSGVTQTPKHLITATGQRVTLRCSPRSGDLSVYWYQQSLDQGLQFLIQYYNGEERAKGNILERFSAQQFPDLHSELNLSSLELGDSALYFCASSEYGTSAKNIQYFGAGTRLSVL.

This chain connects TRBV5-1 to TRBJ2-3; 7 nucleotides match TRBD1. The germline V gene encodes CDR1 SGHRS and CDR2 YFSETQ. The V and J ends lost 0 bases and 3 bases, in that order; junction bases with no gene match: 7. The length of the CDR3 is 16 residues. CDR3: CASSLARGRETDTQYF. The CDR3 DNA follows: TGCGCCAGCAGCTTGGCTAGGGGGCGAGAGACAGATACGCAGTATTTT.

V and J are TRBV6-5 and TRBJ2-7; D is undetermined. The V gene's germline CDR1 is MNHEY and CDR2 SVGAGI. Trimming removed 2 bases at V and 0 bases at J, with 5 bases between. The CDR3 runs to 13 residues. CDR3 sequence (DNA): TGTGCCAGCAGTTACGTCTCCTCCTACGAGCAGTACTTC. It codes for CASSYVSSYEQYF.

V gene TRBV7-9 combines with J gene TRBJ2-3, with TRBD2 identical over 11 bases. The germline V gene has CDR1 SEHNR and CDR2 FQNEAQ (reference sequence). The CDR3 runs to 16 residues. J was trimmed by 2 bases and V by 5 bases; bases with no gene match: 6. CDR3 in DNA: TGTGCCAGCAGCCGGACTAGCGGGCACAACACAGATACGCAGTATTTT. Its translation is CASSRTSGHNTDTQYF.

The chain joins TRBV7-8 to TRBJ2-3; no clear D gene. CDR3 length: 13 amino acids. The germline V gene has CDR1 SGHVS and CDR2 FQNEAQ. V was shortened by 5 bases and J by 7 bases, with 13 bases between the two germline ends. The CDR3 loop is CASSQTYENTQYF. CDR3 DNA: TGTGCCAGCAGCCAAACCTACGAGAATACGCAGTATTTT.

The chain recombines TRBV28 with TRBJ2-1; TRBD2 is a possible D gene (5 bases). The ends were cut back, 2 bases at V and 8 bases at J, with 13 bases in the middle. There are 14 residues in the CDR3. In germline, CDR1 is MDHEN, CDR2 SYDVKM. CDR3 in amino acids: CASSLAGGHHEQFF. Written as DNA, the CDR3 is TGTGCCAGCAGTTTAGCCGGAGGTCATCATGAGCAGTTCTTC. The variable domain in full, with the rest retrieved from reference TRBV28 and TRBJ2-1, is DVKVTQSSRYLVKRTGEKVFLECVQDMDHENMFWYRQDPGLGLRLIYFSYDVKMKEKGDIPEGYSVSREKKERFSLILESASTNQTSMYLCASSLAGGHHEQFFGPGTRLTVL.

The chain uses TRBV27 and TRBJ2-4, with TRBD2 identical over 8 bases. Germline lookup yields CDR1 MNHEY and CDR2 SMNVEV (reference sequence). V trimming: 7 bases; J trimming: 6 bases; junction bases outside the gene matches: 8. CDR3 length equals 14 residues. The CDR3 protein is CASIPGGLGNIQYF. CDR3 DNA sequence: TGTGCCAGCATCCCGGGGGGGTTAGGAAACATTCAGTACTTC.

V and J are TRBV12-5 and TRBJ2-5, with D maybe TRBD2 (7 bases). This CDR3 region has 11 residues. Per the germline V gene, CDR1 is LGHNT and CDR2 is FRNRAP. The CDR3 DNA sequence: TGTGCGGGGGGGCCCCAAGAGACCCAGTACTTC. It translates to CAGGPQETQYF.

Of note for this clone: The same CDR3 is also encoded by other DNA sequences in this sample. This chain connects TRBV6-5 to TRBJ2-7; 10 bases agree with TRBD1. This CDR3 region has 13 residues. The germline V gene has CDR1 MNHEY and CDR2 SVGAGI. With 5 bases clipped from V and 4 bases from J, the junction kept 2 bases outside the gene matches. The CDR3, as DNA: TGTGCCAGCAGTCGGGACAGGGGATACGAGCAGTACTTC. Protein: CASSRDRGYEQYF.

The chain employs TRBV7-9 and TRBJ2-1, with 8 bases identical to TRBD2. Germline CDR1 is SEHNR and CDR2 is FQNEAQ (reference sequence). CDR3 length equals 18 residues. The J segment lost 0 bases and the V segment lost 2 bases, leaving 9 bases of the junction unmatched. The CDR3 sequence is CASSLTFGLASSYNEQFF. Written as DNA, the CDR3 is TGTGCCAGCAGCTTAACCTTCGGACTAGCCTCCTCCTACAATGAGCAGTTCTTC.

The chain has TRBV4-1 and TRBJ1-5; no reliable D call. The CDR3 has 15 residues. The ends were cut back, 5 bases at V and 7 bases at J, with 18 bases in the middle. Germline V gene sequence: CDR1 MGHRA, CDR2 YSYEKL. The CDR3 nucleotides are TGCGCCAGCAGCGCGAGTCCAGGCGTTTCCCAGCCCCAGCATTTT. Residues: CASSASPGVSQPQHF.

The chain links TRBV2 to TRBJ1-2; no firm D call. Germline assignment: CDR1 SNHLY and CDR2 FYNNEI. There are 15 residues in the CDR3. V shed 6 bases and J shed 8 bases, with 22 bases lying between them. The CDR3: CASRGLTSSVVGYTF. The CDR3 nucleotides read TGTGCCAGCAGAGGCCTGACATCCTCCGTGGTAGGCTACACCTTC.